This T cell receptor (beta chain) came from a study of Graves' ophthalmopathy and Graves' hyperthyroidism. Transcripts of RNA were the source for amplifying TCR beta CDR3 regions. After a first-round RT-PCR with HTBI primers, a second-round multiplex PCR was run. TCRdb re-called the multiplex PCR reads with MiXCR, one entry per CDR3 protein. The profile shows some 200,000 distinct CDR3 sequences, about 32% of them singletons. Someone took the PBMCs out of 10 ml of fresh peripheral blood. CDR3 length: 16 amino acids. V dropped 3 bases and J dropped 6; count of bases not matched to a gene: 8. The germline CDR1 and CDR2 sequences are MNHEY and SMNVEV (reference sequence).

The specimen was peripheral blood. The rearrangement uses TRBV27 and TRBJ1-1; 12 bases match TRBD1. This TCR came from a man aged 45 to 65 with Graves' ophthalmopathy. In DNA, the CDR3 is TGTGCCAGCAGTTTGATACCGGGACAGGGGGCCGCTGAAGCTTTCTTT. As protein: CASSLIPGQGAAEAFF.